This T cell receptor beta chain is drawn from a study of cytomegalovirus exposure and HLA in healthy donors. Broader study findings: Researchers reported in a later analysis that a missense DCLRE1C variant was tied to TCR beta V- and J-gene trimming.

Comment on this clone: Its antigen is not identified.

PCR employed 60 Vbeta and 13 Jbeta primers. This table comes from immunoSEQ multiplex PCR, and its TCRdb copy is limited to in-frame clones, with some not included. The table has 120,000 to 150,000 clones, roughly four fifths seen once; the top ten hold 3% to 3.5%. Germline values: CDR1 SGHDT, CDR2 YYEEEE. The CDR3 extends over 15 amino acids. Losses at the gene ends were 3 bases for V and 5 bases for J; bases not matched to a gene: 5. V gene TRBV5-6 combines with J gene TRBJ1-5; 10 bases agree with TRBD1. The sample was PBMCs. The TCR sequence derives from a young man in good health and CMV-seropositive. This chain's CDR3 is CASSSWDRGDQPQHF. The CDR3, as DNA: TGTGCCAGCAGCTCCTGGGACAGGGGTGATCAGCCCCAGCATTTT.